This TCR beta chain derives from a study of T-cell reconstitution after alpha-beta-depleted transplantation in children. The CDR3 covers 19 residues. CDR1 is MGHRA and CDR2 is YSYEKL in the germline V gene. The V and J ends lost 0 bases and 3 bases, in that order; junction bases with no gene match: 11. Construction of the TCRbeta library involved unique molecular identifiers. TCRdb processed the PCR reads anew with MiXCR; each CDR3 protein has one entry. Of some 460,000 distinct CDR3 sequences in the sample, around 16% were seen once. This TCR came from a boy younger than two who had a stem cell transplant for Wiskott-Aldrich syndrome, so the T cells may come from the graft donor. This chain connects TRBV4-1 to TRBJ1-5; 10 bases are shared with TRBD1. The material was PBMCs, mostly from graft donor cells, obtained 360 days after TCRalphabeta/CD19-depleted stem cell transplant. The CDR3 DNA reads TGCGCCAGCAGCCAAGATCTGGGACAGGGGATAGTTTACAATCAGCCCCAGCATTTT. Protein: CASSQDLGQGIVYNQPQHF.